The T cell receptor beta chain described here comes from a study of blood T cell repertoires in COVID-19. Study overall: COVID-19 samples from acute and convalescent phases originated in the United States, Italy and Spain.

The Seattle patients, enrolled during active infection, were followed longitudinally. TCRdb's table, derived via immunoSEQ multiplex PCR, lists solely in-frame clones and lacks some. Here the sample spans 200,000 to 250,000 clones, around 90% being singletons. Trimming cost V 4 bases and J 10 bases; bases outside gene matches: 7. CDR3 length equals 13 residues. The sequence was collected from a man aged 55-75 years with COVID-19, enrolled during active disease. The specimen was peripheral blood. The chain employs TRBV12-3 or TRBV12-4 and TRBJ2-7, with 10 nucleotides matching TRBD2. In nucleotides, the CDR3 is TGTGCCAGCAGTTCAAGCGGGAGGGCCGAACAGTACTTC. Translation: CASSSSGRAEQYF.